This T cell receptor beta chain was identified in a study of OX40 agonist ivuxolimab in advanced cancers. Study in general: Patients were treated with ivuxolimab, an agonistic anti-OX40 (CD134) antibody. Study-wide findings and caveats: Antigen specificity was not determined for the expanded peripheral T cells.

The data were produced by immunoSEQ multiplex PCR, yet TCRdb's version contains in-frame clones alone and is incomplete. The table shows tens of thousands of clones, with 75% to 90% occurring only once. A remark on this clone: Its antigen is not known.

The sample here was CD4+ or CD8+ T cells sorted from blood, taken in a trial of the OX40 agonist ivuxolimab. This TCR was sampled from an adult with an advanced solid tumor such as melanoma, head and neck, liver or kidney cancer.

The CDR3 nucleotides read TGCGCCAGCAGCTTGGGTGGAGGGGCCCAAGAGACCCAGTACTTC. Translating it yields CASSLGGGAQETQYF. The gene calls are TRBV5-1 and TRBJ2-5; possible D gene TRBD2, 6 bases. The CDR3 spans 15 residues. Germline CDR1 and CDR2: SGHRS and YFSETQ. V was pared by 0 bases and J by 1 base, with 10 bases between.